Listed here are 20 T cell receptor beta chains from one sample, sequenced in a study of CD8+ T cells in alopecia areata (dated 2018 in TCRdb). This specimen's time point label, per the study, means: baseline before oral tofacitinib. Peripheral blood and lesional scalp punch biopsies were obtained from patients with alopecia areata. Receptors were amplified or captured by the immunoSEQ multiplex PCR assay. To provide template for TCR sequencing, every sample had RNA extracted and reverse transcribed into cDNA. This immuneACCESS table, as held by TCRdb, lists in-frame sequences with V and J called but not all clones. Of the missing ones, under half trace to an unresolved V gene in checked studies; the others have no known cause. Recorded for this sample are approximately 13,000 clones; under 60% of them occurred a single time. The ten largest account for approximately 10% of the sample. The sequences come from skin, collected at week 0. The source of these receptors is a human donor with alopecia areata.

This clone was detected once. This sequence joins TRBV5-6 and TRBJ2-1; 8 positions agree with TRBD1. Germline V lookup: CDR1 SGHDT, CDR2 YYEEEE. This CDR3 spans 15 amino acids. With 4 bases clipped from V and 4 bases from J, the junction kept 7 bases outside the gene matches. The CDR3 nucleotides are TGTGCCAGCAGCCCGAGGACAGGGTTTTACAATGAGCAGTTCTTC. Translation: CASSPRTGFYNEQFF.

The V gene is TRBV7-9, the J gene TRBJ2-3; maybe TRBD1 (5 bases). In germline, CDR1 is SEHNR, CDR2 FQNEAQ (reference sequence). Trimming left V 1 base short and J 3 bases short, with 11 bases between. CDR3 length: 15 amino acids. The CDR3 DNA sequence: TGTGCCAGCAGCTTAGGCAGGGAAAGTACAGATACGCAGTATTTT. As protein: CASSLGRESTDTQYF.

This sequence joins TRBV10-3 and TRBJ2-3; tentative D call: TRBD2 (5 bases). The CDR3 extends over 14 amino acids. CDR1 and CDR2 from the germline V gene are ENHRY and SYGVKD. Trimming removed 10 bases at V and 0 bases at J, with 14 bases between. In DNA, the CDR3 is TGTGCCACCCGGGGTTTTGATAGCACAGATACGCAGTATTTT. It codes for CATRGFDSTDTQYF.

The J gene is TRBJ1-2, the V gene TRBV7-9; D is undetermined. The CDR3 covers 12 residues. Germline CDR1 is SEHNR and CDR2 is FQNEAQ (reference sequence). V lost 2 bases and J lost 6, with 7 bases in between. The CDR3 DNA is TGTGCCAGCAGCTTAAAGGGAAATGGCTACACCTTC. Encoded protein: CASSLKGNGYTF.

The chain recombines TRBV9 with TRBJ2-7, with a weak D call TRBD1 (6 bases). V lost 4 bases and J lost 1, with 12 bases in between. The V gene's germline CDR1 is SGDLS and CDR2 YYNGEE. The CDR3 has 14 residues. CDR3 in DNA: TGTGCCAGCAGCCAAGAACAGGGATCCTACGAGCAGTACTTC. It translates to CASSQEQGSYEQYF. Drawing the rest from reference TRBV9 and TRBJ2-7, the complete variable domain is DSGVTQTPKHLITATGQRVTLRCSPRSGDLSVYWYQQSLDQGLQFLIQYYNGEERAKGNILERFSAQQFPDLHSELNLSSLELGDSALYFCASSQEQGSYEQYFGPGTRLTVT.

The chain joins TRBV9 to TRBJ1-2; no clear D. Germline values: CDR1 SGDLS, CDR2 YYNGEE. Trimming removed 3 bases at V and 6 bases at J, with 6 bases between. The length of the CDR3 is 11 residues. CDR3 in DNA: TGTGCCAGCAGCGCAATTCATGGCTACACCTTC. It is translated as CASSAIHGYTF.

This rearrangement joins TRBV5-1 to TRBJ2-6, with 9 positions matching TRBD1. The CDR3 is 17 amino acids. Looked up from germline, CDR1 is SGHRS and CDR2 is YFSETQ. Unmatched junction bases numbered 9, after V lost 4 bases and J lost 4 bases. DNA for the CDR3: TGCGCCAGCAGCCCGTCCCGGGACAGGGCCGGGGCCAACGTCCTGACTTTC. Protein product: CASSPSRDRAGANVLTF.

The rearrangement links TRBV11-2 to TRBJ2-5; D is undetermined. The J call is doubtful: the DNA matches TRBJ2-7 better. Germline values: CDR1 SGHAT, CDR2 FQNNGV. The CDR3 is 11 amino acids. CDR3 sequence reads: CASSTPHEQYF. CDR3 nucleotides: TGTGCCAGCAGCACCCCTCACGAGCAGTACTTC.

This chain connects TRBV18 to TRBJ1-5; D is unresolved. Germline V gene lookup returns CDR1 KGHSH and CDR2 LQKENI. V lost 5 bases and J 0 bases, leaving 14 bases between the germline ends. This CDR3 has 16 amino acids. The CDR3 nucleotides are TGTGCCAGCTCAGAGGACGGTGGGTTTAGCAATCAGCCCCAGCATTTT. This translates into CASSEDGGFSNQPQHF.

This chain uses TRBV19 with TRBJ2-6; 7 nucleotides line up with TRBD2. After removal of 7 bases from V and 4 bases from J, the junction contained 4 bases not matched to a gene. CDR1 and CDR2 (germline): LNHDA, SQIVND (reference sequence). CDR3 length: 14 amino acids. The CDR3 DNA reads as TGTGCCAGTACGGGGCGGGGGGGGGCCAACGTCCTGACTTTC. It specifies CASTGRGGANVLTF.

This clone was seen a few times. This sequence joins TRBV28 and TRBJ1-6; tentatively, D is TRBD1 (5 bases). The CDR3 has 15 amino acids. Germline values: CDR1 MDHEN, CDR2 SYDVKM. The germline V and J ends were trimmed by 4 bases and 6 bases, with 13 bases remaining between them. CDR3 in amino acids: CASSSYGGTNSPLHF. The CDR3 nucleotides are TGTGCCAGCAGTTCCTATGGGGGAACTAATTCACCCCTCCACTTT.

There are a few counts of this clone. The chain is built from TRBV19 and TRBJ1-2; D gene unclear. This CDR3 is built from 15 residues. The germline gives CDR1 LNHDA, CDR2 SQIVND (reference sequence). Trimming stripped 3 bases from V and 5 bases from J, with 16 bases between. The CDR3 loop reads CASSIDGLAKYGYTF. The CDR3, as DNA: TGTGCCAGTAGTATTGACGGATTAGCAAAGTATGGCTACACCTTC.

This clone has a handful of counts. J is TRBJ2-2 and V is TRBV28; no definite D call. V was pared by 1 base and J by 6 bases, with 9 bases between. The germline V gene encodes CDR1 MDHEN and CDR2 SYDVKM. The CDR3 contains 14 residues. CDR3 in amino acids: CASSLYRQAGELFF. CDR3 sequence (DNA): TGTGCCAGCAGTTTATACCGGCAGGCCGGGGAGCTGTTTTTT.

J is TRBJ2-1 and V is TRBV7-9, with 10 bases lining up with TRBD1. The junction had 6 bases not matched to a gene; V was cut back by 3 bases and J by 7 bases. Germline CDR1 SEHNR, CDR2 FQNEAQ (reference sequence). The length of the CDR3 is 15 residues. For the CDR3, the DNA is TGTGCCAGCAGCTTCGACAGGGGGCGTGAGAATGAGCAGTTCTTC. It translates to CASSFDRGRENEQFF. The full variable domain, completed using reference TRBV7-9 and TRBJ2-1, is DTGVSQNPRHKITKRGQNVTFRCDPISEHNRLYWYRQTLGQGPEFLTYFQNEAQLEKSRLLSDRFSAERPKGSFSTLEIQRTEQGDSAMYLCASSFDRGRENEQFFGPGTRLTVL.

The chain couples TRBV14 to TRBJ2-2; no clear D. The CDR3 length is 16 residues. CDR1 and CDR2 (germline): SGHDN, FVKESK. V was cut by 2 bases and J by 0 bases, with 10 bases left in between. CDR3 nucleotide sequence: TGTGCCAGCAGCCAAAGGCGACCATCGAACACCGGGGAGCTGTTTTTT. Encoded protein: CASSQRRPSNTGELFF.

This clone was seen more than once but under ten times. The CDR3, as DNA: TGTGCCAGCAATTTTAGGGGAAAAGCTTTCTTT. Amino acids: CASNFRGKAFF. This sequence joins TRBV6-5 and TRBJ1-1, with D possibly matching TRBD1 (5 bases). The germline CDR1 and CDR2 sequences are MNHEY and SVGAGI. Between the trimmed V and J ends, which lost 7 bases and 9 bases, there was a span of 12 bases. This CDR3 spans 11 amino acids.

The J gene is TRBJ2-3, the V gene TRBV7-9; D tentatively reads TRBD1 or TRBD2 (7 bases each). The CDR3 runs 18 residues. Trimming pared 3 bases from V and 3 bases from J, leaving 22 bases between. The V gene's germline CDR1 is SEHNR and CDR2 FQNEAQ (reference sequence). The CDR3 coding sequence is TGTGCCAGCAGCTTCTCCTCGAAAACAGGGGAGGGAACAGATACGCAGTATTTT. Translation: CASSFSSKTGEGTDTQYF.

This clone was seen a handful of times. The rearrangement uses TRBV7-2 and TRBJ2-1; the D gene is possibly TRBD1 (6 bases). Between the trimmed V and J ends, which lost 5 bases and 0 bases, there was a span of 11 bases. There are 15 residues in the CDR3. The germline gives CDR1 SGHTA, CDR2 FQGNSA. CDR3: CASSRGQSSYNEQFF. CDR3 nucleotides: TGTGCCAGCAGCCGAGGACAGAGCTCCTACAATGAGCAGTTCTTC.

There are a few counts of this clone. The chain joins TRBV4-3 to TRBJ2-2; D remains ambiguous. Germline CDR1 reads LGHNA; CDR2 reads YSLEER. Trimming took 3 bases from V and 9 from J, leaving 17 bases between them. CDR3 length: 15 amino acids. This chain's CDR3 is CASSHDGASPRELFF. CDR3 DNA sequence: TGCGCCAGCAGCCATGATGGCGCATCGCCTCGGGAGCTGTTTTTT.

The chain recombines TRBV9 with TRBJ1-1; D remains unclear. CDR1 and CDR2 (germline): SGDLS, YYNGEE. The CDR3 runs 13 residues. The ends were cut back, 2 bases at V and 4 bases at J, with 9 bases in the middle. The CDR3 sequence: CASSVLELTEAFF. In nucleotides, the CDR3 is TGTGCCAGCAGCGTCCTCGAGCTCACTGAAGCTTTCTTT. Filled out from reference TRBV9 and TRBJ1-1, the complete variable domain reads DSGVTQTPKHLITATGQRVTLRCSPRSGDLSVYWYQQSLDQGLQFLIQYYNGEERAKGNILERFSAQQFPDLHSELNLSSLELGDSALYFCASSVLELTEAFFGQGTRLTVV.